This T cell receptor (beta chain) was identified during a study of cytomegalovirus exposure and HLA in healthy donors. PCR used 60 Vbeta primers and 13 Jbeta primers. Using immunoSEQ multiplex PCR, the repertoire was profiled, and TCRdb retains in-frame clones only, with some absent. The sample has under 200,000 clones; roughly 70% are singletons. Trimming pared 3 bases from V and 3 bases from J, leaving 13 bases between. Germline V gene sequence: CDR1 SGHTS, CDR2 YDEGEE. The CDR3 loop spans 14 amino acids. The chain couples TRBV5-8 to TRBJ2-7; D perhaps matches TRBD1 (6 bases). Sequenced input: PBMCs. The clonotype originates from a woman aged 45-60 years in good health and CMV-seropositive. The CDR3 bases are TGTGCCAGCAGCTGGGCCGGGACAAACTACGAGCAGTACTTC. The encoded protein is CASSWAGTNYEQYF.